The 9 T cell receptor beta chains presented below share a single source sample, sequenced in a study of shared clonotypes between healthy human individuals. Naive CD8 isolation took CD45RO-negative cells positively selected for CCR7 and excluded terminally differentiated effector memory CD45RA+ cells. Data came from immunoSEQ multiplex PCR; TCRdb stores just in-frame clones and leaves some out. The table shows roughly 890,000 clones, with about 91% occurring only once. Input material: naive CD8+ T cells sorted from blood. Receptors were obtained from a man between 25 and 39 years old in good health.

V and J are TRBV19 and TRBJ2-1; D not certain. Germline loops: CDR1 LNHDA, CDR2 SQIVND (reference sequence). V was clipped by 0 bases and J by 0 bases, with 6 bases between them. The CDR3 totals 15 residues. CDR3 in DNA: TGTGCCAGTAGTATAGATCACGACTCCTACAATGAGCAGTTCTTC. Translating gives CASSIDHDSYNEQFF.

On this clone itself: A much larger clone lies one base from this, so it may be a read error. Within the sample, other DNA sequences also encode this same CDR3. The chain links TRBV7-9 to TRBJ2-3; no clear D gene. CDR1 and CDR2 from the germline V gene are SEHNR and FQNEAQ (reference sequence). This CDR3 spans 12 amino acids. Trimming stripped 1 base from V and 6 bases from J, with 5 bases between. The CDR3 nucleotides read TGTGCCAGCAGCTTAGGGGCGGATACGCAGTATTTT. This sequence encodes CASSLGADTQYF.

This clone was counted a single time. V and J are TRBV15 and TRBJ2-1, with TRBD1 matching 10 bases. This CDR3 has 14 residues. The V segment lost 8 bases and the J segment 4 bases; nucleotides outside the gene matches: 5. Per germline, CDR1 LNHNV and CDR2 YYDKDF (reference sequence). The CDR3 DNA follows: TGTGCCACCGGCCGGACAGGGGGGTACAATGAGCAGTTCTTC. It specifies CATGRTGGYNEQFF. Full variable domain (outside the CDR3, taken from reference TRBV15 and TRBJ2-1): DAMVIQNPRYQVTQFGKPVTLSCSQTLNHNVMYWYQQKSSQAPKLLFHYYDKDFNNEADTPDNFQSRRPNTSFCFLDIRSPGLGDTAMYLCATGRTGGYNEQFFGPGTRLTVL.

This clone came up once. The J gene is TRBJ2-7, the V gene TRBV7-2; a weak D match, TRBD2 (7 bases). This CDR3 has 16 residues. V lost 2 bases and J lost 2, with 16 bases in between. Germline assignment: CDR1 SGHTA and CDR2 FQGNSA. In DNA form, the CDR3 reads TGTGCCAGCAGCTTAAACAGGGAGGGGAATGCCTACGAGCAGTACTTC. Amino acids: CASSLNREGNAYEQYF.

The CDR3 loop reads CASTLATGELFF. Here the CDR3 DNA reads TGTGCCAGCACCCTTGCCACCGGGGAGCTGTTTTTT. The chain couples TRBV7-9 to TRBJ2-2; no reliable D call. CDR3 length: 12 amino acids. Trimming shortened V by 7 bases and J by 4 bases, and 7 bases separated the two germline ends. Per germline, CDR1 SEHNR and CDR2 FQNEAQ (reference sequence).

The genes are TRBV6-1 and TRBJ1-1; no definite D call. CDR3 length: 12 residues. Germline values: CDR1 MNHNS, CDR2 SASEGT. Deletions cut 7 bases from V and 3 bases from J, with 9 bases between. The CDR3 DNA follows: TGTGCCAGCACGGTTGGGTACACTGAAGCTTTCTTT. Amino acids: CASTVGYTEAFF.

This chain joins TRBV6-5 and TRBJ2-3, with unresolved D. V was trimmed by 8 bases and J by 5 bases, leaving 8 bases between them. This CDR3 is 11 amino acids long. CDR1 MNHEY and CDR2 SVGAGI come from the germline V gene. CDR3: CASVREDTQYF. CDR3 in DNA: TGTGCCAGCGTTAGAGAAGATACGCAGTATTTT.

The rearrangement joins TRBV5-4 to TRBJ2-1, with 16 bases aligning to TRBD2. CDR1 SGHNT and CDR2 YYREEE come from the germline V gene (reference sequence). The CDR3 is made up of 17 amino acids. J lost 8 bases, V lost 4 bases, and 9 bases had no gene match. The CDR3 loop is CASSPGTSGRGWDEQFF. CDR3 nucleotide sequence: TGTGCCAGCAGCCCCGGGACTAGCGGGAGGGGATGGGATGAGCAGTTCTTC.

The chain uses TRBV5-6 and TRBJ1-4, with a weak D call TRBD1 (5 bases). V lost 2 bases and J lost 8, with 13 bases in between. The germline gives CDR1 SGHDT, CDR2 YYEEEE. This CDR3 contains 14 residues. The CDR3 sequence is CASSFQGEQEKLFF. The CDR3 nucleotides are TGTGCCAGCAGCTTCCAGGGAGAGCAAGAAAAACTGTTTTTT.